Below, one T cell receptor (beta chain) is given with its context. The target antigen is unknown. These donors, healthy bone marrow donors, were studied. These data belong to a study of cytomegalovirus exposure and HLA in healthy donors. CDR1 and CDR2 from the germline V gene are LGHNA and YSLEER. Trimming removed 3 bases from V and 0 bases from J, with 15 bases in between. This CDR3 region has 17 residues. Findings of the study overall: CMV serostatus was the only recorded immune exposure for donors.

Vbeta (60) and Jbeta (13) primers were used in the PCR. TCRdb's copy holds only in-frame clones and misses some; the assay was immunoSEQ multiplex PCR. Of about 94,000 clones listed, around 66% are singletons. This TCR derives from a man aged 25-45 years in good health and CMV-seronegative. Sequencing was carried out using PBMCs. The rearrangement uses TRBV4-3 and TRBJ2-1; no definite D call. CDR3 protein: CASSHSEGDSSYNEQFF. In nucleotides, the CDR3 is TGCGCCAGCAGCCATTCGGAAGGAGATAGCTCCTACAATGAGCAGTTCTTC.